The source of this T cell receptor (beta chain) is a study of blood T cell repertoires in COVID-19. Study-level information: Italy, Spain and the United States were the sources of the convalescent and acute COVID-19 samples. Sources were T cells, B-cell-depleted T cells, or PBMCs; the material itself was cDNA or gDNA.

Participant age was about 18 to 89 years, and participants resided in around 24 US areas. Participant-reported clinical history was the basis for cohort assignment. There are 14 residues in the CDR3. Trimming took off 11 bases at V and 9 bases at J, with 23 bases between the two ends. The germline gives CDR1 KGHSH, CDR2 LQKENI. Produced via immunoSEQ multiplex PCR; TCRdb's table is partial and in-frame only. The table shows approximately 140,000 clones, with around 87% occurring only once. This TCR derives from a woman in her 30s with acute COVID-19. The chain recombines TRBV18 with TRBJ2-1, with no clear D. Sequencing used PBMCs or T cells enriched from blood (not recorded which). The CDR3, as DNA: TGTGCCCGGAATGCCCTGCGGCAGCACCCTGAGCAGTTCTTC. Residues: CARNALRQHPEQFF.